This T cell receptor beta chain is from a study of T cells after yellow fever vaccination. In the study overall: Preparation of the low-cell-number fractions used SMART-Seq v4 Ultra Low Input. Study results and caveats: Contaminants from the bulk population, in the form of abundant clonotypes, could be found in FACS-sorted repertoires.

This clonotype was recorded a few times. Its antigen is unidentified. One entry per CDR3 protein results from TCRdb running MiXCR on the 5' RACE reads. Of 300,000 or so distinct CDR3 sequences in the sample, approximately 10% were seen once. The CDR3 is 14 amino acids. V was pared by 5 bases and J by 3 bases, with 5 bases of the junction left unmatched. From germline, CDR1 is SEHNR and CDR2 FQNEAQ (reference sequence). This sequence originates from a man younger than 30 who received the YFV17D yellow fever vaccine. The genes are TRBV7-9 and TRBJ1-1, with 8 bases identical to TRBD1. The sample in question was CD4+ T cells sorted from PBMCs, obtained 5 days after the yellow fever booster vaccination. The CDR3 spells CASSRQGFDTEAFF. CDR3 in DNA: TGTGCCAGCAGCCGACAGGGGTTTGACACTGAAGCTTTCTTT. Full variable domain (outside the CDR3, taken from reference TRBV7-9 and TRBJ1-1): DTGVSQNPRHKITKRGQNVTFRCDPISEHNRLYWYRQTLGQGPEFLTYFQNEAQLEKSRLLSDRFSAERPKGSFSTLEIQRTEQGDSAMYLCASSRQGFDTEAFFGQGTRLTVV.